The clone carrying this TCR beta chain came up once. This record comes from a study of blood T cell repertoires in COVID-19. On the study more broadly: Samples taken during acute and convalescent COVID-19 were collected in the United States, Italy and Spain. Sources were T cells, B-cell-depleted T cells, or PBMCs; the material itself was cDNA or gDNA.

As handled by the study authors: Researchers report that nucleated cell counts were estimated from reference gene primer amplification. Clones were sequenced by immunoSEQ multiplex PCR, and TCRdb holds only the in-frame ones, with some missing. V and J calls and clone size are given by that table; D and trimming were obtained from the DNA. This sample has tens of thousands of clones, with approximately 78% found just once. Sequences were obtained from peripheral blood. This receptor was identified in a human donor in a cohort sampled during active COVID-19.

CDR3 in DNA: TGTGCCAGCAGTTTCACGACTAGCGGGGTGCGGCAGTACTTC. It codes for CASSFTTSGVRQYF. The chain joins TRBV5-4 to TRBJ2-7; 11 bases agree with TRBD2. Germline trimming cut 5 bases from V and 9 bases from J; bases unmatched to any gene: 10. Germline values: CDR1 SGHNT, CDR2 YYREEE (reference sequence). There are 14 residues in the CDR3.